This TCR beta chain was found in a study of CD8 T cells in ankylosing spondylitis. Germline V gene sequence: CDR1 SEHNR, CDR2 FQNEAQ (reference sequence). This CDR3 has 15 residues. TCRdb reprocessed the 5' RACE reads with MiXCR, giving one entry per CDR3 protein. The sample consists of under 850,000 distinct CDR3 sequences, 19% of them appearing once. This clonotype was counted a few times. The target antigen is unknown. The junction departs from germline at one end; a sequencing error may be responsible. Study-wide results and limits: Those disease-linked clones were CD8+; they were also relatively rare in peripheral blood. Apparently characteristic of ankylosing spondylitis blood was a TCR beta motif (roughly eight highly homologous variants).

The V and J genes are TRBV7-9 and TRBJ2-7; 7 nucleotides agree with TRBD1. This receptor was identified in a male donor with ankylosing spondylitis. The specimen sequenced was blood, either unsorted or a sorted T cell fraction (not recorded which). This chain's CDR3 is CASSDTRQGPYEQYF. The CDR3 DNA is TGTGCCAGCAGCGACACCCGACAGGGCCCCTATGAGCAGTACTTC. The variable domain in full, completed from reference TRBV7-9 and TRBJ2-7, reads DTGVSQNPRHKITKRGQNVTFRCDPISEHNRLYWYRQTLGQGPEFLTYFQNEAQLEKSRLLSDRFSAERPKGSFSTLEIQRTEQGDSAMYLCASSDTRQGPYEQYFGPGTRLTVT.